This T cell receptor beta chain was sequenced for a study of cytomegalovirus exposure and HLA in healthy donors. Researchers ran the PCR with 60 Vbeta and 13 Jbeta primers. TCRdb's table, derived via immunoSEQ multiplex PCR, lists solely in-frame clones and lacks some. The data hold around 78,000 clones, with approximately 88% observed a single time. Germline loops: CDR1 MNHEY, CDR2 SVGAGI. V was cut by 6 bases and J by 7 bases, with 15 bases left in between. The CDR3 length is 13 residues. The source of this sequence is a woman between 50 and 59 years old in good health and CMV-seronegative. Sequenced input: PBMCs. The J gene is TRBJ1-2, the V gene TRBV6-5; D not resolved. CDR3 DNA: TGTGCCAGCAGCCTGAGCTCCTCCGGTGGCTACACCTTC. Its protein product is CASSLSSSGGYTF.